This entry lists 17 T cell receptor beta chains sequenced from one sample in a study of circulating and synovial CD4+ cells in juvenile arthritis. The method was immunoSEQ multiplex PCR; TCRdb's version includes in-frame clones alone and lacks a portion of them. The data hold around 31,000 clones, with nearly 97% observed a single time. Sequencing was performed on CD4+ T cells from blood. All receptors come from a human donor with juvenile idiopathic arthritis.

The chain uses TRBV5-1 and TRBJ1-2, with D maybe TRBD1 (6 bases). Trimming cost V 7 bases and J 2 bases, with 15 bases left between them. CDR1 is SGHRS, CDR2 YFSETQ, per germline. The CDR3 is 14 amino acids. The CDR3 loop reads CASWAGRGNYGYTF. The CDR3 nucleotides read TGCGCCAGCTGGGCAGGGAGGGGGAACTATGGCTACACCTTC.

This clone was picked up one time. The chain joins TRBV7-9 to TRBJ2-4, with D possibly being TRBD2 (6 bases). The germline V gene has CDR1 SEHNR and CDR2 FQNEAQ (reference sequence). With 4 bases removed from V and 0 bases from J, the gap between germline ends came to 10 bases. The CDR3 covers 15 residues. The CDR3 DNA follows: TGTGCCAGCAGCTGGGGACTTCCAGCCAAAAACATTCAGTACTTC. Its protein product is CASSWGLPAKNIQYF.

The chain links TRBV28 to TRBJ2-7; a possible D gene is TRBD1 (6 bases). Germline V gene data show CDR1 as MDHEN and CDR2 as SYDVKM. This CDR3 has 16 amino acids. V shed 6 bases and J shed 0 bases, with 18 bases lying between them. This CDR3 is CASSNPLRGPSYEQYF. The CDR3, as DNA: TGTGCCAGCAGCAACCCCCTCAGGGGACCCTCCTACGAGCAGTACTTC.

This chain uses TRBV20-1 with TRBJ1-1, with D unclear. CDR3 length: 11 residues. Trimming cost V 5 bases and J 11 bases, with 15 bases left between them. Germline V gene sequence: CDR1 DFQATT, CDR2 SNEGSKA (reference sequence). For the CDR3, the DNA is TGCAGTGCTCCTTGGACTAATGGGGCTTTCTTT. This translates into CSAPWTNGAFF.

The chain links TRBV5-1 to TRBJ2-7, with D hard to call. The CDR3 totals 14 residues. Germline values: CDR1 SGHRS, CDR2 YFSETQ. Trimming removed 0 bases from V and 2 bases from J, with 9 bases in between. The DNA of the CDR3 is TGCGCCAGCAGCTTGGACTCAACGGCCTACGAGCAGTACTTC. Encoded protein: CASSLDSTAYEQYF.

The chain uses TRBV19 and TRBJ2-4; possibly TRBD2 for D (6 bases). This CDR3 contains 19 residues. Looked up from germline, CDR1 is LNHDA and CDR2 is SQIVND (reference sequence). Trimming stripped 1 base from V and 0 bases from J, with 19 bases between. In DNA, the CDR3 is TGTGCCAGTAGTATAGGGACCTTAGCGGCAACATTAGCCAAAAACATTCAGTACTTC. It encodes CASSIGTLAATLAKNIQYF.

This chain uses TRBV7-2 with TRBJ1-1; 9 nucleotides match TRBD1. Germline-derived CDR1 and CDR2 are SGHTA and FQGNSA. The CDR3 runs 15 residues. J was trimmed by 4 bases and V by 5 bases; bases with no gene match: 8. In DNA form, the CDR3 reads TGTGCCAGCAGCGCCCTCGGACAGGGGCGCACTGAAGCTTTCTTT. Protein: CASSALGQGRTEAFF.

The DNA for the CDR3 is TGTGCCAGCAGTGTTGTGGAGGGGCAGGTGAGCAATCAGCCCCAGCATTTT. This codes for CASSVVEGQVSNQPQHF. The chain carries TRBV6-4 and TRBJ1-5; a weak D match, TRBD1 (5 bases). The CDR3 is 17 amino acids. The V end lost 4 bases, the J end lost 1 base, and 17 bases lay between the germline ends. Looked up from germline, CDR1 is MRHNA and CDR2 is SNTAGT.

This clone was recorded once. Germline is not matched at one junction end, which may reflect a read error. The rearrangement uses TRBV7-7 and TRBJ1-5, with TRBD1 identical over 7 bases. The CDR3 totals 18 residues. The V gene's germline CDR1 is SSHAT and CDR2 FNYEAQ (reference sequence). Here the CDR3 reads CASSFHLVGQIPNQPQHF. In nucleotides, the CDR3 is TGTGCTAGCAGCTTCCACCTTGTGGGACAGATACCAAATCAGCCCCAGCATTTT.

V and J are TRBV2 and TRBJ1-5; no clear D. V was cut by 7 bases and J by 2 bases, with 6 bases left in between. Germline-derived CDR1 and CDR2 are SNHLY and FYNNEI. The CDR3 length is 12 residues. Written as DNA, the CDR3 is TGTGCCAGCATGGCCGGCAATCAGCCCCAGCATTTT. Residues: CASMAGNQPQHF.

The chain uses TRBV6-6 and TRBJ2-3; possibly TRBD2 for D (6 bases). The CDR3 is 16 residues long. The germline gives CDR1 MNHNY, CDR2 SVGAGI (reference sequence). Trimming removed 7 bases at V and 6 bases at J, with 23 bases between. In DNA form, the CDR3 reads TGTGCCAGCACCGAGACTGGCGGGGACTTTGGTGATACGCAGTATTTT. This translates into CASTETGGDFGDTQYF.

The chain joins TRBV5-1 to TRBJ1-2; the match to TRBD1 covers 8 bases. Germline V lookup: CDR1 SGHRS, CDR2 YFSETQ. The trim removed 0 bases at V and 7 bases at J, leaving 11 bases unmatched. The CDR3 has 16 residues. The CDR3 protein is CASSLGWQGARGGYTF. DNA of the CDR3: TGCGCCAGCAGCTTGGGTTGGCAGGGGGCGCGCGGTGGCTACACCTTC. The variable domain in full, with the rest retrieved from reference TRBV5-1 and TRBJ1-2, is KAGVTQTPRYLIKTRGQQVTLSCSPISGHRSVSWYQQTPGQGLQFLFEYFSETQRNKGNFPGRFSGRQFSNSRSEMNVSTLELGDSALYLCASSLGWQGARGGYTFGSGTRLTVV.

This sequence joins TRBV5-1 and TRBJ2-4; 12 nucleotides line up with TRBD2. Trimming took 4 bases from V and 10 from J; bases not matched to a gene: 12. This CDR3 region has 16 residues. CDR1 and CDR2 from the germline V gene are SGHRS and YFSETQ. CDR3 sequence (DNA): TGCGCCAGCAGCCAAAATCTCGGGCTAGCGGGAGGGATTCAGTACTTC. This gives the protein CASSQNLGLAGGIQYF.

This clone was recorded once. The chain uses TRBV28 and TRBJ1-6; TRBD1 matches at 9 bases. The germline V gene encodes CDR1 MDHEN and CDR2 SYDVKM. V lost 5 bases and J lost 8; bases outside the gene matches: 13. The CDR3 spans 17 residues. Here the CDR3 DNA reads TGTGCCAGCAGTGGGACAGGGTGGACCTCTGAGGATTCACCCCTCCACTTT. Encoded protein: CASSGTGWTSEDSPLHF.

The genes are TRBV6-4 and TRBJ1-2; 7 nucleotides agree with TRBD1. Germline V lookup: CDR1 MRHNA, CDR2 SNTAGT. The CDR3 extends over 13 amino acids. V lost 6 bases and J lost 6; bases outside the gene matches: 7. In nucleotides, the CDR3 is TGTGCCAGCAGCACCGGACAGGCGGATGGCTACACCTTC. It translates to CASSTGQADGYTF.

This chain links TRBV2 with TRBJ1-2, with D possibly TRBD1 on 5 matching bases. The CDR3 consists of 14 residues. Germline assignment: CDR1 SNHLY and CDR2 FYNNEI. The V and J ends lost 10 bases and 8 bases respectively, with 23 bases between them. The CDR3 loop is CATGGDSGGGGYTF. CDR3 coding DNA: TGTGCCACCGGGGGGGACTCCGGGGGAGGAGGCTACACCTTC.

The chain combines TRBV5-1 with TRBJ1-1; perhaps TRBD1 as D (5 bases). Germline CDR1 reads SGHRS; CDR2 reads YFSETQ. The CDR3 consists of 14 residues. V was clipped by 0 bases and J by 1 base, with 7 bases between them. The CDR3 DNA reads TGCGCCAGCAGCTTGGTGACAGCGAACACTGAAGCTTTCTTT. Translating it yields CASSLVTANTEAFF.